The 18 T cell receptor beta chains in this list originate from one sample, sequenced in a study of beta chain features in type 1 diabetes. Investigators reverse transcribed all isolated RNA, so they sequenced expressed TCRB transcripts. Sequencing was performed with immunoSEQ multiplex PCR; in TCRdb, only in-frame clones are kept and a portion is missing. The repertoire has more than 85,000 clones, 40% of them found once; the top ten carry approximately 0.065%. Material for sequencing was stem cell memory CD4+ T cells from blood. These receptors were collected from a young woman in good health.

The rearrangement uses TRBV5-6 and TRBJ2-3; D unclear. Germline V CDR1 and CDR2: SGHDT, YYEEEE. Trimming removed 1 base at V and 7 bases at J, with 7 bases between. The CDR3 length is 12 residues. CDR3 sequence: CASSLLLHTQYF. The CDR3, as DNA: TGTGCCAGCAGCTTGCTTCTACATACGCAGTATTTT.

The chain combines TRBV30 with TRBJ2-7, with D unclear. This CDR3 comprises 14 residues. Germline assignment: CDR1 GTSNPN and CDR2 SVGIG (reference sequence). V lost 2 bases and J 2 bases, leaving 13 bases between the germline ends. CDR3 coding DNA: TGTGCCTGGAGTAGAACGGGTATGACCTACGAGCAGTACTTC. Encoded protein: CAWSRTGMTYEQYF.

This chain joins TRBV28 and TRBJ2-1; possible D gene TRBD2, 6 bases. V dropped 1 base and J dropped 8 bases, with 21 bases sitting between them. The CDR3 extends over 17 amino acids. CDR1 is MDHEN, CDR2 SYDVKM, per germline. The CDR3 here is CASSLLFPGEEFDEQFF. CDR3 in DNA: TGTGCCAGCAGTTTATTATTTCCGGGAGAGGAGTTCGATGAGCAGTTCTTC.

This sequence joins TRBV30 and TRBJ2-3; possibly TRBD2 for D (5 bases). The V end was cut by 2 bases, the J end by 0 bases, with 12 bases between. The CDR3 consists of 15 residues. Germline CDR1 is GTSNPN and CDR2 is SVGIG (reference sequence). As DNA, the CDR3 is TGTGCCTGGAGTTGGCGGGTGTTCAGCACAGATACGCAGTATTTT. It codes for CAWSWRVFSTDTQYF. Full variable domain (outside the CDR3, taken from reference TRBV30 and TRBJ2-3): SQTIHQWPATLVQPVGSPLSLECTVEGTSNPNLYWYRQAAGRGLQLLFYSVGIGQISSEVPQNLSASRPQDRQFILSSKKLLLSDSGFYLCAWSWRVFSTDTQYFGPGTRLTVL.

This chain links TRBV6-6 with TRBJ2-5; 12 bases are shared with TRBD2. This CDR3 is built from 15 residues. Germline V CDR1 and CDR2: MNHNY, SVGAGI (reference sequence). The junction had 7 bases not matched to a gene; V was cut back by 6 bases and J by 5 bases. CDR3 in DNA: TGTGCCAGCAGCCGCAACGGACTAGCGGGGGAGACCCAGTACTTC. Translated, it gives CASSRNGLAGETQYF.

The V gene is TRBV21-1, the J gene TRBJ2-4; the table's D call, TRBD1, has no DNA check behind it. TRBV21-1 is a pseudogene. The CDR3 extends over 16 amino acids. CDR3 sequence reads: CASSKAVGAAKNIQYF. The CDR3 nucleotides are TGTGCCAGCAGCAAAGCGGTTGGGGCGGCCAAAAACATTCAGTACTTC.

The chain joins TRBV11-3 to TRBJ2-1; D remains ambiguous. With 2 bases removed from V and 4 bases from J, the gap between germline ends came to 6 bases. This CDR3 has 13 residues. Germline V gene sequence: CDR1 SGHNT, CDR2 YENEEA. The CDR3 sequence is CASSLREYNEQFF. The CDR3, as DNA: TGTGCCAGCAGCTTACGCGAATACAATGAGCAGTTCTTC.

This clone was picked up a small number of times. The chain is built from TRBV2 and TRBJ2-3, with D maybe TRBD1 (5 bases). The CDR3 has 17 amino acids. Germline CDR1 reads SNHLY; CDR2 reads FYNNEI. V was pared by 7 bases and J by 1 base, with 21 bases between. This CDR3 reads CASNEDTLKTRTDTQYF. The CDR3 DNA reads as TGTGCCAGCAACGAGGACACCTTAAAAACTCGCACAGATACGCAGTATTTT.

The chain carries TRBV18 and TRBJ1-1; D is unresolved. The V end was cut by 3 bases, the J end by 3 bases, with 11 bases between. Germline V gene lookup returns CDR1 KGHSH and CDR2 LQKENI. The CDR3 runs 14 residues. This CDR3 is CASSPSTVDTEAFF. For the CDR3, the DNA is TGTGCCAGCTCACCGTCTACGGTTGACACTGAAGCTTTCTTT.

This chain links TRBV18 with TRBJ2-7; 10 bases match TRBD2. The CDR3 is made up of 15 amino acids. Germline V gene lookup returns CDR1 KGHSH and CDR2 LQKENI. With V trimmed by 1 base and J by 6 bases, 6 bases remained unmatched. CDR3 nucleotides: TGTGCCAGCTCACCACGGACTAGCGGAGGAGGCGAGCAGTACTTC. This gives the protein CASSPRTSGGGEQYF.

The rearrangement joins TRBV28 to TRBJ1-5; a possible D gene is TRBD1 (5 bases). Germline values: CDR1 MDHEN, CDR2 SYDVKM. The CDR3 consists of 15 residues. Between the trimmed V and J ends, which lost 2 bases and 7 bases, there was a span of 15 bases. CDR3 protein: CASSLGPQGRQPQHF. The CDR3 DNA follows: TGTGCCAGCAGTTTAGGGCCCCAGGGCCGACAGCCCCAGCATTTT.

The CDR3 is CASSYQVGNTEAFF. Written as DNA, the CDR3 is TGTGCCAGCAGTTATCAGGTTGGGAACACTGAAGCTTTCTTT. V and J are TRBV6-5 and TRBJ1-1; D is unresolved. From germline, CDR1 is MNHEY and CDR2 SVGAGI. This CDR3 is 14 amino acids long. Trimming left V 3 bases short and J 1 base short, with 9 bases between.

The chain links TRBV19 to TRBJ2-1; D is perhaps TRBD2 (5 bases). There are 12 residues in the CDR3. V lost 5 bases, J lost 7 bases, and 9 bases lay in between. From germline, CDR1 is LNHDA and CDR2 SQIVND (reference sequence). In DNA, the CDR3 is TGTGCCAGTAGTTCTAGCTGGAATGAGCAGTTCTTC. Encoded protein: CASSSSWNEQFF.

This clone occurred a few times. Other DNA sequences in this specimen translate into the identical CDR3. The rearrangement uses TRBV20-1 and TRBJ1-1; D is unclear. Germline values: CDR1 DFQATT, CDR2 SNEGSKA (reference sequence). Trimming left V 1 base short and J 6 bases short, with 3 bases between. This CDR3 contains 10 residues. CDR3: CSARGPEAFF. DNA for the CDR3: TGCAGTGCTAGAGGGCCTGAAGCTTTCTTT.

The rearrangement joins TRBV5-6 to TRBJ2-7, with TRBD1 as a possible D gene (5 bases). The CDR3 sequence is 15 residues long. V lost 2 bases and J lost 2, with 14 bases in between. CDR1 is SGHDT, CDR2 YYEEEE, per germline. The CDR3 sequence is CASSLKERGPYEQYF. Written as DNA, the CDR3 is TGTGCCAGCAGCTTAAAAGAAAGGGGCCCCTACGAGCAGTACTTC.

This clone was counted a few times. This rearrangement joins TRBV6-5 to TRBJ2-7; 9 bases fit TRBD2. The germline V gene encodes CDR1 MNHEY and CDR2 SVGAGI. The CDR3 has 16 amino acids. The V segment lost 0 bases and the J segment 7 bases; nucleotides outside the gene matches: 10. CDR3 sequence: CASSYSGREGRGEQYF. CDR3 sequence (DNA): TGTGCCAGCAGTTACTCTGGGCGGGAGGGCCGGGGGGAGCAGTACTTC.

This clone showed up just a few times. In DNA, the CDR3 is TGTGCCAGCAGCCCTCGGGCGGGAGGGTCCTCCTACGAGCAGTACTTC. This sequence encodes CASSPRAGGSSYEQYF. The chain combines TRBV7-2 with TRBJ2-7; 9 bases map to TRBD2. The CDR3 extends over 16 amino acids. Germline assignment: CDR1 SGHTA and CDR2 FQGNSA. V trimming: 5 bases; J trimming: 0 bases; junction bases outside the gene matches: 8.

This clone was detected a few times. The chain carries TRBV10-3 and TRBJ1-3; 7 nucleotides align to TRBD1. This CDR3 spans 14 amino acids. Unmatched junction bases numbered 6, after V lost 6 bases and J lost 4 bases. Per the germline V gene, CDR1 is ENHRY and CDR2 is SYGVKD. The CDR3 region is CAIRRQGLGNTIYF. The CDR3 DNA follows: TGTGCCATCAGAAGACAGGGTCTGGGAAACACCATATATTTT.